These 14 T cell receptor beta chains were sequenced from one sample in a study of tumor-infiltrating lymphocytes in primary liver carcinoma. Investigators took RNA and DNA out together from roughly 21-30 mg of unsorted bulk tissue. Constant-region priming of approximately 500 ng total RNA yielded TCR beta cDNA. What produced the TCR beta libraries was three nested multiplex PCR rounds using slightly modified ARM-PCR. TRBV1-TRBV30 forward primers and a C-beta reverse primer were used in the first two PCR rounds, which each ran for 9 to 10 cycles. MiXCR was run by TCRdb on the multiplex PCR reads, yielding one entry per CDR3 protein. Among fewer than 30,000 distinct CDR3 sequences listed, 60% to 85% were seen once. Sequenced input: liver tumor tissue from sampling region 3. Subset denoted: tumor region T3, left-lateral pole. These receptors were obtained from a man aged 40-49 years with primary liver carcinoma and hepatitis B virus infection.

A word on this clonotype: Compared with germline, one end of the junction differs, possibly owing to a read error. The chain recombines TRBV10-3 with TRBJ2-2; unclear D gene. Germline CDR1 reads ENHRY; CDR2 reads SYGVKD. CDR3 length equals 14 residues. For the CDR3, the DNA is TGTGCCATCAATGGGGTCGCGAACATCGGGGAGCTGTTTTTT. Amino acids: CAINGVANIGELFF.

As regards this clonotype: At one of its ends the junction is not consistent with the germline gene, which may arise from a read error. This chain links TRBV14 with TRBJ2-5; 8 positions match TRBD2. The CDR3 loop spans 16 amino acids. Per the germline V gene, CDR1 is SGHDN and CDR2 is FVKESK. This CDR3 is CASSHRSGSPQEAQYF. CDR3 sequence (DNA): TGTGCCAGCAGTCATAGGAGCGGGAGCCCGCAAGAGGCCCAGTACTTC.

This clonotype was counted once. One end of the junction is discordant with germline, which a read error may explain. This chain joins TRBV6-2 or TRBV6-3 and TRBJ1-4, with D possibly being TRBD1 (5 bases). The CDR3 loop spans 18 amino acids. Germline V gene data show CDR1 as MNHEY and CDR2 as SVGEGT. The CDR3 nucleotides are TGTGCCAGCAGTTACTCGACAAGACAGCGCGCCGATATTGAAAAACTGCTTTTT. It translates to CASSYSTRQRADIEKLLF.

Comment on this clonotype: It may be a read error: a sequence one base away is much more abundant. The chain couples TRBV7-9 to TRBJ1-3; D unclear. CDR3 length: 14 amino acids. Germline V gene sequence: CDR1 SEHNR, CDR2 FQNEAQ (reference sequence). The CDR3 loop is CACSSETSGNTIYF. In DNA, the CDR3 is TGTGCCTGCAGCTCGGAGACTAGTGGAAACACCATATATTTT.

A note on this clonotype: One end of the junction is discordant with germline, which a read error may explain. The chain uses TRBV10-3 and TRBJ2-7; D is unresolved. The CDR3 loop spans 13 amino acids. The V gene's germline CDR1 is ENHRY and CDR2 SYGVKD. The CDR3, as DNA: TGTGTCATCAGTGAATCTAAGGCGGACGAGCAGTACTTC. Amino acids: CVISESKADEQYF.

The chain couples TRBV11-2 to TRBJ2-5; D is perhaps TRBD1 or TRBD2 (5 bases each). Trimming pared 5 bases from V and 3 bases from J, leaving 19 bases between. The germline V gene encodes CDR1 SGHAT and CDR2 FQNNGV. The CDR3 runs to 16 residues. Here the CDR3 reads CASSQTPSEGKETQYF. CDR3 coding DNA: TGTGCCAGCAGCCAAACACCTAGTGAGGGGAAAGAGACCCAGTACTTC.

Concerning this clonotype itself: Mismatch with germline at one junction end may stem from a read error. The chain carries TRBV6-2 or TRBV6-3 and TRBJ2-1, with D maybe TRBD2 (6 bases). The CDR3 extends over 13 amino acids. CDR1 is MNHEY, CDR2 SVGEGT, per germline. CDR3 in amino acids: CDSRTIGYGEQFF. DNA for the CDR3: TGTGACAGCAGGACTATAGGGTACGGTGAGCAGTTCTTC.

This clonotype was counted a single time. The junction differs from germline at one of its ends, possibly a read error. The chain recombines TRBV11-2 with TRBJ2-1; 9 nucleotides line up with TRBD2. The CDR3 consists of 16 residues. Germline V lookup: CDR1 SGHAT, CDR2 FQNNGV. The CDR3 coding sequence is TGTGCCAGGAGTTTAGAGCTCCTAGCGGGAATGAATGTGCAGTTCTTC. As protein: CARSLELLAGMNVQFF. Full variable domain (rest looked up from reference TRBV11-2 and TRBJ2-1): EAGVAQSPRYKIIEKRQSVAFWCNPISGHATLYWYQQILGQGPKLLIQFQNNGVVDDSQLPKDRFSAERLKGVDSTLKIQPAKLEDSAVYLCARSLELLAGMNVQFFGPGTRLTVL.

Concerning this clonotype itself: A read error may produce the germline difference seen at one junction end. The J gene is TRBJ2-2, the V gene TRBV11-3; D may match TRBD1 or TRBD2 (5 bases each). Germline values: CDR1 SGHNT, CDR2 YENEEA. CDR3 length equals 15 residues. The CDR3 DNA is TGTGACAGGTGGCGCCTTAAACTCATCACCGGGGAGCTGTTCTTT. As protein: CDRWRLKLITGELFF. The full variable domain, completed using reference TRBV11-3 and TRBJ2-2, is EAGVVQSPRYKIIEKKQPVAFWCNPISGHNTLYWYLQNLGQGPELLIRYENEEAVDDSQLPKDRFSAERLKGVDSTLKIQPAELGDSAVYLCDRWRLKLITGELFFGEGSRLTVL.

A note on this clonotype: The junction departs from germline at one end; a sequencing error may be responsible. This rearrangement joins TRBV6-6 to TRBJ2-7; D is ambiguous. CDR1 is MNHNY and CDR2 is SVGAGI in the germline V gene (reference sequence). The CDR3 loop spans 17 amino acids. CDR3 amino acids: CASSYSNLLSRTHERYF. The DNA of the CDR3 is TGTGCCAGCAGTTACTCGAATCTACTTTCCCGTACCCACGAGCGGTACTTC.

This chain links TRBV28 with TRBJ2-1; the D gene could be TRBD1 or TRBD2 (5 bases each). The germline gives CDR1 MDHEN, CDR2 SYDVKM. The CDR3 has 13 amino acids. The ends were cut back, 6 bases at V and 8 bases at J, with 14 bases in the middle. This CDR3 reads CASSDERGDEQFF. CDR3 sequence (DNA): TGTGCCAGCAGCGACGAGAGGGGAGATGAGCAGTTCTTC.

By sample fraction, this clonotype is medium-sized (0.01 to 0.1%). This sequence joins TRBV4-2 and TRBJ2-3, with TRBD2 identical over 14 bases. There are 18 residues in the CDR3. Germline values: CDR1 LGHNA, CDR2 YNFKEQ. V lost 0 bases, J lost 2 bases, and 4 bases stayed unmatched. CDR3: CASSQEGLAGGSTDTQYF. The CDR3, as DNA: TGTGCCAGCAGCCAAGAAGGACTAGCGGGAGGTTCCACAGATACGCAGTATTTT.

This clonotype has only one observation. Its ends do not fully match the called genes, so a read error is possible. This chain uses TRBV11-2 with TRBJ2-6; tentatively, D is TRBD1 (5 bases). The germline V gene encodes CDR1 SGHAT and CDR2 FQNNGV. This CDR3 has 16 residues. The CDR3 loop is CASSLDLGSGANVLPF. The CDR3 DNA follows: TGCGCCAGCAGCTTAGATCTCGGGTCTGGGGCCAACGTCCTGCCTTTC.

Points on this clonotype: The junction and the germline gene differ at one end; a read error may be behind it. The rearrangement joins TRBV4-1 to TRBJ2-1; D gene unclear. Germline-derived CDR1 and CDR2 are MGHRA and YSYEKL. The CDR3 totals 17 residues. CDR3 bases: TGCGCCAGCAGCCAGTATCCGGAACCCCGAGGATACAATGAGCACTTCTTC. It is translated as CASSQYPEPRGYNEHFF.